This T cell receptor beta chain is from a study of T cell responses to AZD1222 COVID-19 vaccine. Whole-study results and caveats: Females outnumbered males among donors, who were mostly white British; clonal diversity was possibly underestimated.

Profiling relied on immunoSEQ multiplex PCR, and the TCRdb table lists in-frame clones only, not all of them. The sample contains approximately 100,000 clones, approximately 91% of which appear only once. Note on this clone: What it recognizes is unknown.

The junction had 6 bases not matched to a gene; V was cut back by 0 bases and J by 4 bases. This CDR3 region has 16 residues. Looked up from germline, CDR1 is SGHVS and CDR2 is FQNEAQ. The chain uses TRBV7-8 and TRBJ2-4; 7 nucleotides align to TRBD2. The sequencing here drew on peripheral blood, taken on day 0 of AZD1222 vaccination. The receptor comes from an adult in good health. In nucleotides, the CDR3 is TGTGCCAGCAGCTTAGCGGGCGGGAGTTGGAAAAACATTCAGTACTTC. Encoded protein: CASSLAGGSWKNIQYF.